Below, 31 T cell receptor beta chains from the same sample are listed, as sequenced in a study of blood T cell repertoires in COVID-19 (dated by TCRdb to 2019 to 2021). To prepare the library, the immunoSEQ multiplex PCR assay was applied. In TCRdb, the immuneACCESS table is reduced to in-frame sequences with V and J assigned. These tables do not hold every clone; where another copy was compared, an unresolved V gene accounts for under half, and the others remain unexplained. Here the sample has under 350,000 clones; 75% to 90% occur a single time. The ten largest clones add up to roughly 9.6% of the sample. Sequencing was performed on peripheral blood. The receptor source for this set is a woman in her 70s with acute or convalescent COVID-19.

In its sample, this clone was seen once. The sample carries other DNA sequences with the same CDR3. This chain connects TRBV9 to TRBJ1-1; weak D call: TRBD1 (5 bases). V lost 0 bases, J lost 1 base, and 7 bases lay in between. The CDR3 totals 14 residues. The germline V gene encodes CDR1 SGDLS and CDR2 YYNGEE. CDR3 residues: CASSVAGGNTEAFF. The CDR3 DNA reads TGTGCCAGCAGCGTAGCCGGGGGGAACACTGAAGCTTTCTTT.

The chain recombines TRBV7-7 with TRBJ1-3; no clear D. CDR1 and CDR2 (germline): SSHAT, FNYEAQ (reference sequence). This CDR3 spans 15 amino acids. Between the trimmed V and J ends, which lost 4 bases and 0 bases, there was a span of 10 bases. DNA for the CDR3: TGTGCCAGCAGCTCCGGAGGCCTCTCTGGAAACACCATATATTTT. Translated, it gives CASSSGGLSGNTIYF.

In DNA form, the CDR3 reads TGTGCCAGCAGTTTAGACAGGATGAACACCGGGGAGCTGTTTTTT. Amino acid sequence: CASSLDRMNTGELFF. The rearrangement links TRBV6-5 to TRBJ2-2; D is possibly TRBD1 (6 bases). Looked up from germline, CDR1 is MNHEY and CDR2 is SVGAGI. The ends were cut back, 4 bases at V and 1 base at J, with 10 bases in the middle. The CDR3 spans 15 residues.

This clone was detected only a few times. The CDR3 spells CASSKSGREQFF. The CDR3 DNA reads TGTGCCAGCAGCAAAAGCGGGAGGGAGCAGTTCTTC. The chain carries TRBV6-6 and TRBJ2-1; TRBD2 matches at 9 bases. Unmatched junction bases numbered 4, after V lost 6 bases and J lost 10 bases. Germline CDR1 and CDR2: MNHNY and SVGAGI (reference sequence). This CDR3 has 12 residues.

The V gene is TRBV3-1 (or the pseudogene TRBV3-2), the J gene TRBJ2-2; tentative D call: TRBD1 (6 bases). Germline CDR1 is LGHDT and CDR2 is YNNKEL (reference sequence). V lost 4 bases and J 0 bases, leaving 6 bases between the germline ends. The CDR3 has 14 amino acids. The CDR3 region has the DNA TGTGCCAGCAGCCGGACAGCGAACACCGGGGAGCTGTTTTTT. Translating it yields CASSRTANTGELFF.

This clone occurred once. This rearrangement joins TRBV5-1 to TRBJ1-6, with TRBD1 matching over 8 bases. CDR1 and CDR2 (germline): SGHRS, YFSETQ. CDR3 size: 16 residues. V lost 1 base and J lost 7; bases outside the gene matches: 7. In DNA form, the CDR3 reads TGCGCCAGCAGCTTGTCGACCCGGACAGGGAATTCACCCCTCCACTTT. Its translation: CASSLSTRTGNSPLHF.

The chain uses TRBV29-1 and TRBJ1-2; no clear D gene. In germline, CDR1 is SQVTM, CDR2 ANQGSEA. The germline V and J ends were trimmed by 4 bases and 2 bases, with 11 bases remaining between them. CDR3 size: 13 residues. The DNA for the CDR3 is TGCAGCGTTGGGCAGACTTACAACTATGGCTACACCTTC. It codes for CSVGQTYNYGYTF.

In this sample, this clone turned up once. This chain links TRBV7-8 with TRBJ2-3; possible D gene TRBD1, 6 bases. Trimming took off 2 bases at V and 4 bases at J, with 7 bases between the two ends. The V gene's germline CDR1 is SGHVS and CDR2 FQNEAQ. CDR3 length: 13 amino acids. CDR3 sequence: CASSLNRADTQYF. CDR3 nucleotide sequence: TGTGCCAGCAGCTTAAACAGGGCAGATACGCAGTATTTT.

V and J are TRBV7-3 and TRBJ2-5; D possibly corresponds to TRBD2 (6 bases). CDR3 length: 16 residues. With 4 bases removed from V and 2 bases from J, the gap between germline ends came to 17 bases. Germline V gives CDR1 SGHTA, CDR2 FQGTGA. CDR3 DNA: TGTGCCAGCAGCTCCACCCAGCGGGCCCGTCAAGAGACCCAGTACTTC. As protein: CASSSTQRARQETQYF.

J is TRBJ2-1 and V is TRBV3-1 (or the pseudogene TRBV3-2), with 9 bases identical to TRBD2. Germline-derived CDR1 and CDR2 are LGHDT and YNNKEL (reference sequence). The CDR3 consists of 15 residues. V lost 4 bases to trimming and J lost 5 bases; unmatched junction nucleotides: 6. The CDR3 region has the DNA TGTGCCAGCAGCCCTTTCCTAGCGGGGAACAATGAGCAGTTCTTC. It encodes CASSPFLAGNNEQFF.

The J gene is TRBJ1-2, the V gene TRBV9, with 9 positions matching TRBD1. The CDR3 is made up of 15 amino acids. Germline V CDR1 and CDR2: SGDLS, YYNGEE. After removal of 2 bases from V and 7 bases from J, the junction contained 9 bases not matched to a gene. The CDR3 coding sequence is TGTGCCAGCAGCGTCATTCCGGGACAGGGAAGTGGCTACACCTTC. This translates into CASSVIPGQGSGYTF.

This CDR3 is CASRVRGAGNTIYF. CDR3 nucleotide sequence: TGTGCCAGTAGGGTAAGGGGTGCTGGAAACACCATATATTTT. The rearrangement links TRBV19 to TRBJ1-3; D is possibly TRBD1 (5 bases). This CDR3 is 14 amino acids long. Trimming removed 6 bases at V and 2 bases at J, with 11 bases between. From germline, CDR1 is LNHDA and CDR2 SQIVND (reference sequence).

The chain carries TRBV6-5 and TRBJ1-1; TRBD1 matches at 11 bases. CDR3 length: 14 residues. Trimming removed 4 bases from V and 5 bases from J; junction bases left unmatched: 3. Germline V gene data show CDR1 as MNHEY and CDR2 as SVGAGI. In nucleotides, the CDR3 is TGTGCCAGCAGTTCGGGACAGGGGGGGACTGAAGCTTTCTTT. Its translation is CASSSGQGGTEAFF.

The rearrangement joins TRBV5-6 to TRBJ2-1, with D hard to call. Germline CDR1 and CDR2: SGHDT and YYEEEE. This CDR3 spans 14 amino acids. V was cut by 0 bases and J by 9 bases, with 13 bases left in between. The CDR3 nucleotides are TGTGCCAGCAGCTTGGTGACACCCCTCAGTGAGCAGTTCTTC. Translation gives CASSLVTPLSEQFF.

The rearrangement joins TRBV2 to TRBJ1-5; maybe TRBD1 (6 bases). Germline values: CDR1 SNHLY, CDR2 FYNNEI. This CDR3 is 14 amino acids long. Trimming removed 5 bases from V and 1 base from J, with 9 bases in between. In DNA form, the CDR3 reads TGTGCCAGCAGTCAGCAGGGGAGCAATCAGCCCCAGCATTTT. Protein sequence: CASSQQGSNQPQHF.

The chain recombines TRBV18 with TRBJ1-2; TRBD1 matches 8 bases. Germline V gives CDR1 KGHSH, CDR2 LQKENI. With 1 base clipped from V and 4 bases from J, the junction kept 17 bases outside the gene matches. This CDR3 has 19 amino acids. As DNA, the CDR3 is TGTGCCAGCTCACCACTTACTAGCCTCGGGACAGGCAAGGGCTATGGCTACACCTTC. Protein sequence: CASSPLTSLGTGKGYGYTF.

The chain uses TRBV18 and TRBJ1-5; D remains ambiguous. The CDR3 runs 19 residues. Germline loops: CDR1 KGHSH, CDR2 LQKENI. V gave up 1 base and J gave up 4 bases, with 23 bases separating them. In DNA form, the CDR3 reads TGTGCCAGCTCACCACGGGTGGTATTGGCGGGCAGAGCAAATCAGCCCCAGCATTTT. Its protein is CASSPRVVLAGRANQPQHF.

This clone was seen a single time. V gene TRBV2 combines with J gene TRBJ1-5, with D uncertain. Looked up from germline, CDR1 is SNHLY and CDR2 is FYNNEI. Trimming removed 6 bases at V and 4 bases at J, with 7 bases between. CDR3 length: 12 residues. The CDR3 DNA reads TGTGCCAGCAGACGGGATAATCAGCCCCAGCATTTT. Protein sequence: CASRRDNQPQHF.

The chain joins TRBV28 to TRBJ1-2, with 7 positions matching TRBD1. Germline V gene data show CDR1 as MDHEN and CDR2 as SYDVKM. V trimming: 5 bases; J trimming: 7 bases; junction bases outside the gene matches: 7. CDR3 length: 13 residues. CDR3 nucleotide sequence: TGTGCCAGCAGTCCCGACAGGACAGGTGGCTACACCTTC. This gives the protein CASSPDRTGGYTF.

The chain combines TRBV27 with TRBJ1-1; 10 nucleotides align to TRBD1. The V gene end was trimmed by 6 bases and the J gene end by 5 bases; junction bases not matched to a gene: 6. Per the germline V gene, CDR1 is MNHEY and CDR2 is SMNVEV (reference sequence). The CDR3 spans 14 residues. CDR3 sequence: CASRQGQGRTEAFF. In DNA form, the CDR3 reads TGTGCCAGCAGACAGGGACAGGGGAGGACTGAAGCTTTCTTT.

In the case of this clone: Other DNA variants within this sample encode the same CDR3. The chain carries TRBV5-1 and TRBJ2-7, with TRBD2 as a possible D gene (7 bases). Trimming cost V 0 bases and J 1 base, with 14 bases left between them. The CDR3 is made up of 16 amino acids. Germline V gene lookup returns CDR1 SGHRS and CDR2 YFSETQ. The chain's CDR3 is CASSLAGGQRSYEQYF. CDR3 DNA sequence: TGCGCCAGCAGCTTGGCCGGGGGGCAGCGGTCCTACGAGCAGTACTTC. Full variable domain (rest looked up from reference TRBV5-1 and TRBJ2-7): KAGVTQTPRYLIKTRGQQVTLSCSPISGHRSVSWYQQTPGQGLQFLFEYFSETQRNKGNFPGRFSGRQFSNSRSEMNVSTLELGDSALYLCASSLAGGQRSYEQYFGPGTRLTVT.

This chain uses TRBV3-1 (or the pseudogene TRBV3-2) with TRBJ2-6; D ambiguous. This CDR3 has 16 residues. V shed 0 bases and J shed 3 bases, with 9 bases lying between them. Germline values: CDR1 LGHDT, CDR2 YNNKEL (reference sequence). The CDR3 protein is CASSQDPGSGANVLTF. The CDR3 DNA reads TGTGCCAGCAGCCAAGATCCCGGTAGTGGGGCCAACGTCCTGACTTTC.

The rearrangement uses TRBV4-2 and TRBJ1-1, with TRBD1 matching 9 bases. In germline, CDR1 is LGHNA, CDR2 YNFKEQ. CDR3 length equals 15 residues. Trimming cost V 3 bases and J 6 bases; bases outside gene matches: 8. The CDR3 protein is CASSHGDRESPEAFF. CDR3 nucleotide sequence: TGTGCCAGCAGCCATGGGGACAGGGAGTCCCCTGAAGCTTTCTTT.

This sequence joins TRBV18 and TRBJ1-4; D remains unclear. Trimming pared 0 bases from V and 0 bases from J, leaving 8 bases between. Looked up from germline, CDR1 is KGHSH and CDR2 is LQKENI. The CDR3 contains 16 residues. CDR3 DNA: TGTGCCAGCTCACCACCGGGGAGAGCAACTAATGAAAAACTGTTTTTT. This sequence encodes CASSPPGRATNEKLFF.

The chain couples TRBV6-6 to TRBJ2-7; D ambiguous. V gave up 6 bases and J gave up 3 bases, with 12 bases separating them. This CDR3 has 13 amino acids. Germline assignment: CDR1 MNHNY and CDR2 SVGAGI (reference sequence). CDR3 nucleotides: TGTGCCAGCAGAGACCTCGACAACTACGAGCAGTACTTC. This codes for CASRDLDNYEQYF.

Points on this clone: The junction and the germline gene differ at one end; a read error may be behind it. The J gene is TRBJ1-1, the V gene TRBV6-6, with D perhaps matching TRBD1 (6 bases). The CDR3 contains 12 residues. The V gene's germline CDR1 is MNHNY and CDR2 SVGAGI (reference sequence). For the CDR3, the DNA is TGTGCCAGCAGCCCTATAGGGGACATACGAATCTTT. Translation gives CASSPIGDIRIF.

This sequence joins TRBV19 and TRBJ1-3; D is unresolved. In germline, CDR1 is LNHDA, CDR2 SQIVND (reference sequence). The CDR3 consists of 14 residues. With 3 bases removed from V and 1 base from J, the gap between germline ends came to 7 bases. For the CDR3, the DNA is TGTGCCAGTAGTATCCGAACATCTGGAAACACCATATATTTT. Translating gives CASSIRTSGNTIYF.

This clone was picked up a small number of times. The rearrangement uses TRBV3-1 (or the pseudogene TRBV3-2) and TRBJ1-2, with TRBD1 matching 12 bases. The CDR3 runs 14 residues. The ends lost 2 bases at V and 8 bases at J; junction bases unmatched: 3. Germline-derived CDR1 and CDR2 are LGHDT and YNNKEL (reference sequence). The CDR3 sequence: CASSQRDRGRGYTF. Written as DNA, the CDR3 is TGTGCCAGCAGCCAACGGGACAGGGGGCGGGGCTACACCTTC.

The rearrangement links TRBV5-6 to TRBJ2-5; TRBD1 agrees at 9 bases. Germline CDR1 and CDR2: SGHDT and YYEEEE. The CDR3 runs 14 residues. J lost 5 bases, V lost 5 bases, and 7 bases had no gene match. The CDR3 region is CASRKGQGRETQYF. DNA of the CDR3: TGTGCCAGCAGAAAAGGACAGGGGCGGGAGACCCAGTACTTC.

The rearrangement links TRBV2 to TRBJ2-7; no firm D call. The length of the CDR3 is 14 residues. The germline V and J ends were trimmed by 5 bases and 3 bases, with 14 bases remaining between them. Germline V gene data show CDR1 as SNHLY and CDR2 as FYNNEI. The CDR3 region is CASSSRSTDYEQYF. Here the CDR3 DNA reads TGTGCCAGCAGTTCCCGTAGCACCGACTACGAGCAGTACTTC.

V gene TRBV6-5 combines with J gene TRBJ2-7; 8 bases fit TRBD1. The J segment lost 3 bases and the V segment lost 4 bases, leaving 11 bases of the junction unmatched. CDR1 and CDR2 (germline): MNHEY, SVGAGI. The CDR3 loop spans 16 amino acids. In DNA, the CDR3 is TGTGCCAGCAGTTCCCACGCTACAGGGGGGATCTACGAGCAGTACTTC. It specifies CASSSHATGGIYEQYF.